These 30 T cell receptor beta chains came from one sample sequenced in a study of T cell responses to AZD1222 COVID-19 vaccine. TCRdb keeps only in-frame clones here, not all; method: immunoSEQ multiplex PCR. The data hold tens of thousands of clones, with roughly 90% observed a single time. The specimen comprised peripheral blood, sampled 28 days after the second AZD1222 dose. Source of these receptors: an adult who received the AZD1222 COVID-19 vaccine.

The CDR3 nucleotides are TGTGCCAGCAGTTACTCCCGGGGTCGCAATGAGCAGTTCTTC. This sequence encodes CASSYSRGRNEQFF. The chain carries TRBV6-6 and TRBJ2-1; possibly TRBD2 for D (5 bases). Per germline, CDR1 MNHNY and CDR2 SVGAGI (reference sequence). V was shortened by 0 bases and J by 6 bases, with 9 bases between the two germline ends. The CDR3 is 14 amino acids.

The V and J genes are TRBV11-2 and TRBJ2-7; 10 bases are shared with TRBD2. CDR3 length: 15 residues. Germline V gene lookup returns CDR1 SGHAT and CDR2 FQNNGV. Trimming took 0 bases from V and 4 from J; bases not matched to a gene: 3. CDR3: CASSLEAGGWYEQYF. CDR3 sequence (DNA): TGTGCCAGCAGCTTAGAAGCGGGAGGGTGGTACGAGCAGTACTTC. The full variable domain, its missing parts supplied by reference TRBV11-2 and TRBJ2-7, is EAGVAQSPRYKIIEKRQSVAFWCNPISGHATLYWYQQILGQGPKLLIQFQNNGVVDDSQLPKDRFSAERLKGVDSTLKIQPAKLEDSAVYLCASSLEAGGWYEQYFGPGTRLTVT.

This clone has just one count. The V call is TRBV30, the J call TRBJ2-7; no clear D gene. V was pared by 1 base and J by 1 base, with 17 bases between. The CDR3 contains 16 residues. Germline CDR1 is GTSNPN and CDR2 is SVGIG (reference sequence). The CDR3 sequence: CAWSEEPGLTSYEQYF. The CDR3 DNA reads TGTGCCTGGAGTGAGGAACCGGGCCTCACATCCTACGAGCAGTACTTC.

The CDR3 loop is CASSSDRVSGEQYF. In nucleotides, the CDR3 is TGTGCCAGCAGTTCCGACAGGGTATCTGGGGAGCAGTACTTC. This rearrangement joins TRBV7-8 to TRBJ2-7; 7 nucleotides agree with TRBD1. V shed 6 bases and J 7 bases; nucleotides not matched to a gene: 12. CDR1 is SGHVS and CDR2 is FQNEAQ in the germline V gene. The CDR3 runs to 14 residues.

The V gene is TRBV7-2, the J gene TRBJ2-1; tentatively, D is TRBD2 (5 bases). V shed 5 bases and J shed 9 bases, with 8 bases lying between them. The CDR3 spans 11 residues. Per the germline V gene, CDR1 is SGHTA and CDR2 is FQGNSA. CDR3 sequence: CASSNAGEQFF. In DNA, the CDR3 is TGTGCCAGCAGCAACGCGGGTGAGCAGTTCTTC. Full variable domain (missing parts from reference TRBV7-2 and TRBJ2-1): GAGVSQSPSNKVTEKGKDVELRCDPISGHTALYWYRQSLGQGLEFLIYFQGNSAPDKSGLPSDRFSAERTGGSVSTLTIQRTQQEDSAVYLCASSNAGEQFFGPGTRLTVL.

V and J are TRBV3-1 (or the pseudogene TRBV3-2) and TRBJ2-5, with D uncertain. Germline V lookup: CDR1 LGHDT, CDR2 YNNKEL (reference sequence). CDR3 length equals 17 residues. V was clipped by 0 bases and J by 5 bases, with 19 bases between them. The CDR3 is CASSQEVGTLHQETQYF. The CDR3 DNA sequence: TGTGCCAGCAGCCAAGAGGTGGGTACCCTACATCAGGAGACCCAGTACTTC.

There are a few counts of this clone. The chain combines TRBV25-1 with TRBJ1-5, with TRBD1 identical over 7 bases. The J segment lost 0 bases and the V segment lost 8 bases, leaving 16 bases of the junction unmatched. The germline CDR1 and CDR2 sequences are MGHDK and SYGVNS. The length of the CDR3 is 18 residues. The CDR3, as DNA: TGTGCCAGCGCCTTCACAGGGGTCCCTCAACATAGCAATCAGCCCCAGCATTTT. This codes for CASAFTGVPQHSNQPQHF.

This rearrangement joins TRBV19 to TRBJ1-1; D is perhaps TRBD1 (5 bases). With 5 bases removed from V and 8 bases from J, the gap between germline ends came to 9 bases. Per the germline V gene, CDR1 is LNHDA and CDR2 is SQIVND (reference sequence). The CDR3 covers 11 residues. The CDR3 region has the DNA TGTGCCAGTAGTCGTGACAGAGAAGCTTTCTTT. Protein: CASSRDREAFF.

This clone was found a few times. The J gene is TRBJ2-7, the V gene TRBV14, with a weak D call TRBD2 (6 bases). Germline CDR1 and CDR2: SGHDN and FVKESK. V was shortened by 4 bases and J by 4 bases, with 14 bases between the two germline ends. The CDR3 length is 14 residues. In DNA form, the CDR3 reads TGTGCCAGCAGCCCTCTCGGGAGTCGGTACGAGCAGTACTTC. Amino acids: CASSPLGSRYEQYF. The whole variable domain, remainder taken from reference TRBV14 and TRBJ2-7, is EAGVTQFPSHSVIEKGQTVTLRCDPISGHDNLYWYRRVMGKEIKFLLHFVKESKQDESGMPNNRFLAERTGGTYSTLKVQPAELEDSGVYFCASSPLGSRYEQYFGPGTRLTVT.

V is TRBV5-1 and J is TRBJ2-7, with 8 nucleotides matching TRBD1. The CDR3 spans 16 residues. Per germline, CDR1 SGHRS and CDR2 YFSETQ. The trim removed 1 base at V and 3 bases at J, leaving 9 bases unmatched. The CDR3 DNA reads as TGCGCCAGCAGCTTGACGCTTGGGACAGGCCTCTACGAGCAGTACTTC. Its protein product is CASSLTLGTGLYEQYF.

In regard to this clone: Other DNA sequences in this specimen translate into the identical CDR3. The chain carries TRBV6-4 and TRBJ1-5, with 8 bases identical to TRBD1. The CDR3 length is 14 residues. Germline trimming cut 9 bases from V and 0 bases from J; bases unmatched to any gene: 4. Germline loops: CDR1 MRHNA, CDR2 SNTAGT. The CDR3 sequence is CARGTGPSNQPQHF. For the CDR3, the DNA is TGTGCCAGGGGGACAGGACCTAGCAATCAGCCCCAGCATTTT.

The rearrangement joins TRBV19 to TRBJ2-1; D gene unclear. CDR3 length: 13 residues. Germline lookup yields CDR1 LNHDA and CDR2 SQIVND (reference sequence). Trimming shortened V by 0 bases and J by 13 bases, and 13 bases separated the two germline ends. The CDR3 sequence: CASSIDSLASQFF. CDR3 nucleotides: TGTGCCAGTAGTATAGATAGTTTGGCTTCCCAGTTCTTC.

The genes are TRBV4-2 and TRBJ2-7; TRBD2 is a possible D gene (6 bases). Per the germline V gene, CDR1 is LGHNA and CDR2 is YNFKEQ. V lost 0 bases, J lost 5 bases, and 14 bases lay in between. The CDR3 consists of 15 residues. This CDR3 is CASSQESGRRNEQYF. CDR3 nucleotides: TGTGCCAGCAGCCAAGAGAGTGGGAGGAGAAACGAGCAGTACTTC.

CDR3 sequence (DNA): TGTGCCAGCAGCCAATCACCGGGACTGGCGGAGTTCTTC. As protein: CASSQSPGLAEFF. The chain combines TRBV3-1 (or the pseudogene TRBV3-2) with TRBJ2-1; possible D gene TRBD2, 6 bases. Germline lookup yields CDR1 LGHDT and CDR2 YNNKEL (reference sequence). This CDR3 is 13 amino acids long. Between the trimmed V and J ends, which lost 2 bases and 14 bases, there was a span of 16 bases.

Only one count was recorded for this clone. The CDR3 sequence is CASSYQQGYANYGYTF. The CDR3, as DNA: TGTGCCAGCAGTTACCAGCAGGGTTATGCTAACTATGGCTACACCTTC. The chain combines TRBV6-5 with TRBJ1-2; D might be TRBD1 (5 bases). Germline CDR1 is MNHEY and CDR2 is SVGAGI. Trimming left V 2 bases short and J 0 bases short, with 13 bases between. This CDR3 is built from 16 residues.

J is TRBJ2-1 and V is TRBV7-2; D is possibly TRBD1 (6 bases). CDR3 length equals 14 residues. Trimming took off 5 bases at V and 2 bases at J, with 10 bases between the two ends. From germline, CDR1 is SGHTA and CDR2 FQGNSA. The CDR3 is CASSNTGPYNEQFF. The CDR3 DNA reads as TGTGCCAGCAGCAATACAGGGCCCTACAATGAGCAGTTCTTC.

This clone turned up a few times. The CDR3 coding sequence is TGTGCCAGCAGCCCTTCACTGGGCACCGGGGAGCTGTTTTTT. It codes for CASSPSLGTGELFF. The chain is built from TRBV13 and TRBJ2-2; D unresolved. This CDR3 is built from 14 residues. Trimming removed 5 bases at V and 4 bases at J, with 11 bases between. In germline, CDR1 is PRHDT, CDR2 FYEKMQ (reference sequence).

J is TRBJ2-5 and V is TRBV5-8; TRBD2 agrees at 7 bases. V dropped 0 bases and J dropped 4; count of bases not matched to a gene: 3. Germline CDR1 and CDR2: SGHTS and YDEGEE. The length of the CDR3 is 14 residues. CDR3 sequence: CASSLVGTTETQYF. CDR3 bases: TGTGCCAGCAGCTTGGTTGGGACTACAGAGACCCAGTACTTC.

This chain connects TRBV5-1 to TRBJ2-2, with 8 bases lining up with TRBD1. V lost 5 bases and J lost 2; bases outside the gene matches: 5. The CDR3 has 15 amino acids. CDR1 and CDR2 (germline): SGHRS, YFSETQ. DNA for the CDR3: TGCGCCAGCAGGTTAGGACAGGGCAACACCGGGGAGCTGTTTTTT. This translates into CASRLGQGNTGELFF.

This clone was seen more than once but under ten times. The chain carries TRBV5-6 and TRBJ1-3, with a tentative D call TRBD1 (5 bases). The CDR3 spans 15 residues. The germline V gene encodes CDR1 SGHDT and CDR2 YYEEEE. Trimming removed 5 bases at V and 0 bases at J, with 12 bases between. CDR3 sequence reads: CASRETGDSGNTIYF. As DNA, the CDR3 is TGTGCCAGCAGGGAGACGGGGGACTCTGGAAACACCATATATTTT.

CDR3 protein: CASSREREGWETQYF. Written as DNA, the CDR3 is TGTGCCAGCAGCCGTGAGCGGGAGGGGTGGGAGACCCAGTACTTC. The rearrangement uses TRBV11-2 and TRBJ2-5; 10 bases are a match to TRBD2. V gave up 5 bases and J gave up 5 bases; unmatched junction bases: 8. The germline gives CDR1 SGHAT, CDR2 FQNNGV. The CDR3 runs 15 residues.

The chain uses TRBV15 and TRBJ1-1; D unresolved. V was shortened by 5 bases and J by 0 bases, with 7 bases between the two germline ends. The CDR3 sequence is 13 residues long. Germline CDR1 is LNHNV and CDR2 is YYDKDF (reference sequence). The CDR3 reads CATSEGLNTEAFF. CDR3 sequence (DNA): TGTGCCACCAGCGAGGGTCTGAACACTGAAGCTTTCTTT.

V and J are TRBV30 and TRBJ2-1, with D possibly matching TRBD2 (6 bases). The CDR3 is 15 amino acids. Germline CDR1 and CDR2: GTSNPN and SVGIG (reference sequence). Trimming pared 2 bases from V and 8 bases from J, leaving 19 bases between. CDR3 DNA sequence: TGTGCCTGGAGTCACCATAGCGGAGGTGGGGATGAGCAGTTCTTC. It is translated as CAWSHHSGGGDEQFF.

The chain recombines TRBV18 with TRBJ2-7, with 9 bases identical to TRBD1. The CDR3 runs to 16 residues. Germline V gives CDR1 KGHSH, CDR2 LQKENI. Trimming removed 4 bases from V and 0 bases from J; junction bases left unmatched: 7. The CDR3 coding sequence is TGTGCCAGCTCACAATTTACAGGGGGCGCCTCCTACGAGCAGTACTTC. As protein: CASSQFTGGASYEQYF.

V gene TRBV2 combines with J gene TRBJ2-2; tentative D call: TRBD2 (5 bases). Germline assignment: CDR1 SNHLY and CDR2 FYNNEI. Between the trimmed V and J ends, which lost 2 bases and 0 bases, there was a span of 10 bases. This CDR3 has 16 residues. This chain's CDR3 is CASSENGIPNTGELFF. The CDR3 coding sequence is TGTGCCAGCAGTGAAAACGGGATTCCGAACACCGGGGAGCTGTTTTTT.

The chain employs TRBV7-9 and TRBJ2-5, with D possibly being TRBD2 (6 bases). V lost 4 bases and J 5 bases, leaving 14 bases between the germline ends. The germline gives CDR1 SEHNR, CDR2 FQNEAQ (reference sequence). The CDR3 runs to 14 residues. The CDR3 DNA is TGTGCCAGCAGCTCCTCTAGCGCTTATGAGACCCAGTACTTC. Translation: CASSSSSAYETQYF.

J is TRBJ2-1 and V is TRBV6-5; 7 bases match TRBD1. This CDR3 contains 15 residues. CDR1 MNHEY and CDR2 SVGAGI come from the germline V gene. V shed 6 bases, J shed 3 bases, and the junction held 8 bases outside the gene matches. This CDR3 reads CASSATGAGYNEQFF. DNA of the CDR3: TGTGCCAGCAGCGCTACAGGGGCGGGCTACAATGAGCAGTTCTTC.

The V and J genes are TRBV10-3 and TRBJ2-3; the match to TRBD2 covers 11 bases. This CDR3 has 16 residues. Looked up from germline, CDR1 is ENHRY and CDR2 is SYGVKD. With 7 bases clipped from V and 4 bases from J, the junction kept 10 bases outside the gene matches. The DNA of the CDR3 is TGTGCCATCATGTCCGCTAGCGGGAGGAGGTCAGATACGCAGTATTTT. Translating gives CAIMSASGRRSDTQYF.

The chain combines TRBV29-1 with TRBJ1-1; D is perhaps TRBD1 (5 bases). The germline V gene has CDR1 SQVTM and CDR2 ANQGSEA. The CDR3 runs to 12 residues. V shed 7 bases and J shed 7 bases, with 16 bases lying between them. The CDR3 DNA reads as TGCAGCGCCAGGACAAGCTCCTATGAAGCTTTCTTT. Residues: CSARTSSYEAFF.

This clone came up once. V is TRBV3-1 (or the pseudogene TRBV3-2) and J is TRBJ2-1; 8 nucleotides line up with TRBD2. Germline CDR1 and CDR2: LGHDT and YNNKEL (reference sequence). CDR3 length: 17 residues. The ends lost 3 bases at V and 0 bases at J; junction bases unmatched: 7. DNA of the CDR3: TGTGCCAGCAGCCAGGCTAGCGGGCGTAGCTCCTACAATGAGCAGTTCTTC. Encoded protein: CASSQASGRSSYNEQFF.